The clone carrying this TCR beta chain was detected ten times or more. Germline-derived CDR1 and CDR2 are SGHRS and YFSETQ. Trimming removed 4 bases from V and 4 bases from J; junction bases left unmatched: 9. This CDR3 spans 16 amino acids. This specimen comes from a study of breast tumors, draining lymph nodes, adjacent tissues. TCRdb ran MiXCR on the multiplex PCR reads and lists one entry per CDR3 protein. Of 200,000 or so distinct CDR3 sequences listed, around 33% are singletons. Axillary draining lymph nodes of breast cancer patients supplied the node samples. The source is a female donor with breast cancer. Some clones in this sample may be carry-over from other donors' samples. The chain is built from TRBV5-1 and TRBJ2-3; 10 bases are shared with TRBD2. Sequenced input: axillary lymph node tissue. The CDR3 region is CASSLLSGGWADTQYF. Written as DNA, the CDR3 is TGCGCCAGCAGCCTACTTAGCGGGGGGTGGGCAGATACGCAGTATTTT. The entire variable domain, with the rest obtained from reference TRBV5-1 and TRBJ2-3, is as follows: KAGVTQTPRYLIKTRGQQVTLSCSPISGHRSVSWYQQTPGQGLQFLFEYFSETQRNKGNFPGRFSGRQFSNSRSEMNVSTLELGDSALYLCASSLLSGGWADTQYFGPGTRLTVL.